Listed below are T cell receptor beta chains from one sample, sequenced in a study of blood T cell repertoires in COVID-19. Profiling relied on immunoSEQ multiplex PCR, and the TCRdb table lists in-frame clones only, not all of them. In the table there are 40,000 to 60,000 clones, 90% of which are singletons. Sequences were obtained from peripheral blood. The receptors were gathered from a human donor in a cohort sampled during active COVID-19. Both conserved end residues are part of each CDR3. A D gene is named only where the DNA matches it firmly. The size entry is marked missing in some rows and otherwise reads once, few, many or a size class.

v_call: TRBV24-1; j_call: TRBJ2-7; d_call: NA; cdr3_length: 13; clone_size: NA; cdr3_aa: CATSGRGSYEQYF
v_call: TRBV10-1; j_call: TRBJ2-5; d_call: NA; cdr3_length: 17; clone_size: NA; cdr3_aa: CASSDPARDSGGETQYF
v_call: TRBV27; j_call: TRBJ1-3; d_call: TRBD1; cdr3_length: 20; clone_size: NA; cdr3_aa: CASSSTGEAGNDISGNTIYF
v_call: TRBV21-1; j_call: TRBJ1-5; d_call: NA; cdr3_length: 19; clone_size: NA; cdr3_aa: CASSKRIVRGARSDQPQHF
v_call: TRBV7-9; j_call: TRBJ2-5; d_call: NA; cdr3_length: 12; clone_size: NA; cdr3_aa: CAVEKDQETQYF
v_call: TRBV5-4; j_call: TRBJ1-1; d_call: NA; cdr3_length: 15; clone_size: NA; cdr3_aa: CASSLEGAMNTEAFF
v_call: TRBV9; j_call: TRBJ1-2; d_call: TRBD1; cdr3_length: 15; clone_size: NA; cdr3_aa: CASSAGTGIAYGYTF
v_call: TRBV28; j_call: TRBJ1-1; d_call: NA; cdr3_length: 15; clone_size: NA; cdr3_aa: CASSSFRDRSGGAFF
v_call: TRBV24-1; j_call: TRBJ1-5; d_call: NA; cdr3_length: 13; clone_size: NA; cdr3_aa: CATSDYTHQPQHF
v_call: TRBV10-2; j_call: TRBJ2-5; d_call: TRBD2; cdr3_length: 15; clone_size: NA; cdr3_aa: CASSVREGYQETQYF
v_call: TRBV12-3/TRBV12-4; j_call: TRBJ2-5; d_call: TRBD1; cdr3_length: 13; clone_size: NA; cdr3_aa: CASNTGGLKTQYF
v_call: TRBV6-5; j_call: TRBJ1-1; d_call: NA; cdr3_length: 12; clone_size: NA; cdr3_aa: CASSHTDTEAFF
v_call: TRBV18; j_call: TRBJ2-5; d_call: TRBD1; cdr3_length: 16; clone_size: NA; cdr3_aa: CASSPSLPTGQETQYF
v_call: TRBV24-1; j_call: TRBJ2-1; d_call: NA; cdr3_length: 16; clone_size: NA; cdr3_aa: CATGRSGTGTSNEQFF
v_call: TRBV6-2/TRBV6-3; j_call: TRBJ2-4; d_call: NA; cdr3_length: 18; clone_size: NA; cdr3_aa: CASSYSTTELLAKNIQYF
v_call: TRBV3-1/TRBV3-2; j_call: TRBJ1-1; d_call: NA; cdr3_length: 16; clone_size: NA; cdr3_aa: CASSHRLGHLNTEAFF
v_call: TRBV10-3; j_call: TRBJ2-5; d_call: TRBD1; cdr3_length: 13; clone_size: NA; cdr3_aa: CAISRQGRETQYF
v_call: TRBV2; j_call: TRBJ2-2; d_call: NA; cdr3_length: 14; clone_size: NA; cdr3_aa: CASSPTLDTGELFF
v_call: TRBV2; j_call: TRBJ2-3; d_call: NA; cdr3_length: 14; clone_size: NA; cdr3_aa: CATSLTRLTDTQYF
v_call: TRBV10-3; j_call: TRBJ2-7; d_call: TRBD1; cdr3_length: 14; clone_size: once; cdr3_aa: CAISGTGGGYEQYF
v_call: TRBV28; j_call: TRBJ2-7; d_call: NA; cdr3_length: 19; clone_size: NA; cdr3_aa: CASRSPVFWRESQFVEQYF
v_call: TRBV7-9; j_call: TRBJ1-5; d_call: NA; cdr3_length: 14; clone_size: few; cdr3_aa: CASSLAEGGQPQHF
v_call: TRBV10-3; j_call: TRBJ1-6; d_call: NA; cdr3_length: 13; clone_size: NA; cdr3_aa: CATRTEYNSPLHF
v_call: TRBV3-1/TRBV3-2; j_call: TRBJ2-1; d_call: TRBD2; cdr3_length: 17; clone_size: once; cdr3_aa: CASSQISSGNLYNEQFF
v_call: TRBV24-1; j_call: TRBJ2-1; d_call: NA; cdr3_length: 13; clone_size: NA; cdr3_aa: CATRGSRDNEQFF
v_call: TRBV7-2; j_call: TRBJ2-3; d_call: TRBD2; cdr3_length: 18; clone_size: NA; cdr3_aa: CASSRTGGALPITDTQYF
v_call: TRBV7-3; j_call: TRBJ2-3; d_call: TRBD2; cdr3_length: 15; clone_size: NA; cdr3_aa: CASSFSGMNTDTQYF
v_call: TRBV11-2; j_call: TRBJ1-2; d_call: TRBD1; cdr3_length: 13; clone_size: NA; cdr3_aa: CASSPGQLYGYTF
v_call: TRBV4-1; j_call: TRBJ2-3; d_call: NA; cdr3_length: 17; clone_size: NA; cdr3_aa: CASSLIARGSSTDTQYF
v_call: TRBV5-1; j_call: TRBJ2-3; d_call: TRBD1; cdr3_length: 16; clone_size: few; cdr3_aa: CASSLEQGARADTQYF
v_call: TRBV3-1/TRBV3-2; j_call: TRBJ2-7; d_call: NA; cdr3_length: 15; clone_size: NA; cdr3_aa: CASSHLTVGSYEQYF
v_call: TRBV19; j_call: TRBJ2-5; d_call: NA; cdr3_length: 16; clone_size: NA; cdr3_aa: CASSILGQGPGETQYF
v_call: TRBV7-9; j_call: TRBJ2-3; d_call: NA; cdr3_length: 11; clone_size: NA; cdr3_aa: CASSSQDTQYF
v_call: TRBV7-3; j_call: TRBJ1-1; d_call: NA; cdr3_length: 15; clone_size: NA; cdr3_aa: CASSPNPTANTEAFF
v_call: TRBV28; j_call: TRBJ1-4; d_call: NA; cdr3_length: 14; clone_size: NA; cdr3_aa: CASSFRGGREKLFF
v_call: TRBV3-1/TRBV3-2; j_call: TRBJ1-6; d_call: NA; cdr3_length: 15; clone_size: once; cdr3_aa: CASSQDRIYNSPLHF
v_call: TRBV28; j_call: TRBJ2-7; d_call: NA; cdr3_length: 12; clone_size: once; cdr3_aa: CASSLYPEEQYF
v_call: TRBV7-6; j_call: TRBJ1-4; d_call: TRBD1; cdr3_length: 15; clone_size: NA; cdr3_aa: CASSSQGAQGEKLFF
v_call: TRBV4-2; j_call: TRBJ1-4; d_call: TRBD1; cdr3_length: 15; clone_size: NA; cdr3_aa: CASSTWTGTNEKLFF
v_call: TRBV28; j_call: TRBJ2-1; d_call: NA; cdr3_length: 12; clone_size: NA; cdr3_aa: CATNRGHNEQFF